This TCR beta chain was documented in a study of shared clonotypes between healthy human individuals. Overall study findings and caveats: The study's rarefaction showed incomplete sorted-subset sequencing despite large depth. Compared with clonotypes that all four donors shared, non-shared clonotypes had lower generation probabilities. Richness estimates generally favored naive over memory subsets.

An assay was performed, and its level was deep. Clones were read by immunoSEQ multiplex PCR, and TCRdb kept only the in-frame ones, dropping some. The repertoire holds around 1.9 million clones, with approximately 92% as singletons. V shed 5 bases, J shed 4 bases, and the junction held 10 bases outside the gene matches. Germline V lookup: CDR1 LNHDA, CDR2 SQIVND (reference sequence). This CDR3 contains 15 residues. Naive CD8 cells lacked CD45RO and underwent positive selection for CCR7, leaving out terminally differentiated effector memory CD45RA+ cells. In the case of this clone: Its antigen is as yet unknown.

Sequencing input: naive CD8+ T cells from PBMCs. The TCR was taken from a man aged 18 to 35 in good health. Some clones in this sample may be carry-over from other donors' samples. The chain recombines TRBV19 with TRBJ2-7; TRBD1 matches at 8 bases. The CDR3 sequence is CASSDWTGNNYEQYF. CDR3 in DNA: TGTGCCAGTAGTGACTGGACAGGGAATAATTACGAGCAGTACTTC.